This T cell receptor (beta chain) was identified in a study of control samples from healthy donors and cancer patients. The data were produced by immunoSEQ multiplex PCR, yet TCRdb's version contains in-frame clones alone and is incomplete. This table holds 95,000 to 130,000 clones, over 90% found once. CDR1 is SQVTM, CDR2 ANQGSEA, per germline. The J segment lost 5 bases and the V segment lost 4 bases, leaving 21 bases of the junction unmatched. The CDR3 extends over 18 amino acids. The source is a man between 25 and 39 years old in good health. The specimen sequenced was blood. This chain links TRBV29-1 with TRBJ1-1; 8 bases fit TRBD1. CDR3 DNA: TGCAGCGTTGTAGGTTTTGGGGCAGGGGGCGCTCGGGGAACTGAAGCTTTCTTT. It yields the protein CSVVGFGAGGARGTEAFF.